These 32 T cell receptor beta chains originate from one sample sequenced in a study of control samples from healthy donors and cancer patients. Method: immunoSEQ multiplex PCR; TCRdb's copy keeps in-frame clones and lacks some. The data show about 41,000 clones, less than 95% seen once. Specimen: blood. The receptors shown here come from a man aged 60 to 69 in good health.

The J gene is TRBJ2-7, the V gene TRBV5-1, with D possibly TRBD2 on 5 matching bases. The germline gives CDR1 SGHRS, CDR2 YFSETQ. The CDR3 has 15 residues. Trimming stripped 4 bases from V and 4 bases from J, with 18 bases between. The DNA of the CDR3 is TGCGCCAGCAGCCGGACTCAGTACGGGCTTTACGAGCAGTACTTC. Its translation: CASSRTQYGLYEQYF. Full variable domain (outside the CDR3, taken from reference TRBV5-1 and TRBJ2-7): KAGVTQTPRYLIKTRGQQVTLSCSPISGHRSVSWYQQTPGQGLQFLFEYFSETQRNKGNFPGRFSGRQFSNSRSEMNVSTLELGDSALYLCASSRTQYGLYEQYFGPGTRLTVT.

This chain joins TRBV18 and TRBJ2-3; D is ambiguous. This CDR3 has 13 amino acids. Germline V gene lookup returns CDR1 KGHSH and CDR2 LQKENI. The V end was cut by 1 base, the J end by 4 bases, with 6 bases between. CDR3 protein: CASSPLVADTQYF. CDR3 bases: TGTGCCAGCTCACCACTAGTAGCAGATACGCAGTATTTT.

The V and J genes are TRBV7-9 and TRBJ1-5; weak D call: TRBD1 (6 bases). The CDR3 is made up of 13 amino acids. Germline loops: CDR1 SEHNR, CDR2 FQNEAQ (reference sequence). Here the CDR3 DNA reads TGTGTCACGGGGGCGACGGGCAATCAGCCCCAGCATTTT. Protein product: CVTGATGNQPQHF. The full variable domain, its missing parts supplied by reference TRBV7-9 and TRBJ1-5, is DTGVSQNPRHKITKRGQNVTFRCDPISEHNRLYWYRQTLGQGPEFLTYFQNEAQLEKSRLLSDRFSAERPKGSFSTLEIQRTEQGDSAMYLCVTGATGNQPQHFGDGTRLSIL.

CDR3 in amino acids: CASSLGGLAGATVETQYF. For the CDR3, the DNA is TGTGCCAGCAGTTTAGGTGGGTTAGCGGGAGCAACAGTAGAGACCCAGTACTTC. The chain links TRBV28 to TRBJ2-5, with 9 bases matching TRBD2. Germline V gene lookup returns CDR1 MDHEN and CDR2 SYDVKM. With 2 bases clipped from V and 4 bases from J, the junction kept 14 bases outside the gene matches. The CDR3 extends over 18 amino acids.

The chain has TRBV28 and TRBJ2-3; 8 positions agree with TRBD2. The ends lost 3 bases at V and 2 bases at J; junction bases unmatched: 10. Germline V gene lookup returns CDR1 MDHEN and CDR2 SYDVKM. CDR3 length equals 17 residues. The CDR3 bases are TGTGCCAGCAGTTTCCCTTTAGCGGGAAAGGCCACAGATACGCAGTATTTT. Protein product: CASSFPLAGKATDTQYF.

This clone was seen just once. The chain couples TRBV5-5 to TRBJ1-1, with D perhaps matching TRBD1 (5 bases). Germline CDR1 is SGHKS and CDR2 is YYEKEE (reference sequence). CDR3 length: 12 residues. The ends were cut back, 3 bases at V and 4 bases at J, with 7 bases in the middle. The CDR3 nucleotides are TGTGCCAGCAGCTCAGGGATCACTGAAGCTTTCTTT. This sequence encodes CASSSGITEAFF.

The genes are TRBV4-2 and TRBJ2-7; D is undetermined. Germline CDR1 is LGHNA and CDR2 is YNFKEQ. Trimming stripped 0 bases from V and 2 bases from J, with 5 bases between. This CDR3 spans 13 amino acids. CDR3 nucleotides: TGTGCCAGCAGCCAAGAAGGAGCCTACGAGCAGTACTTC. It encodes CASSQEGAYEQYF.

This chain joins TRBV25-1 and TRBJ1-2; D not resolved. Germline V gives CDR1 MGHDK, CDR2 SYGVNS. This CDR3 contains 12 residues. Trimming pared 1 base from V and 3 bases from J, leaving 3 bases between. The CDR3 loop reads CASSELYYGYTF. The CDR3 DNA sequence: TGTGCCAGCAGTGAATTATACTATGGCTACACCTTC.

This clone was observed once. This chain uses TRBV4-1 with TRBJ2-7, with D tentatively TRBD2 (5 bases). Germline-derived CDR1 and CDR2 are MGHRA and YSYEKL. This CDR3 region has 17 residues. V lost 0 bases and J lost 1, with 16 bases in between. CDR3: CASSQEPVPGSSYEQYF. In DNA, the CDR3 is TGCGCCAGCAGCCAAGAACCAGTACCGGGATCGTCCTACGAGCAGTACTTC.

The gene calls are TRBV19 and TRBJ1-5; D gene unclear. V was shortened by 5 bases and J by 2 bases, with 4 bases between the two germline ends. Germline V gene sequence: CDR1 LNHDA, CDR2 SQIVND (reference sequence). This CDR3 spans 12 amino acids. The CDR3 bases are TGTGCCAGTAGTTTCGGCAATCAGCCCCAGCATTTT. Translated: CASSFGNQPQHF.

The V call is TRBV13, the J call TRBJ1-2; D gene ambiguous. The germline V gene encodes CDR1 PRHDT and CDR2 FYEKMQ (reference sequence). The CDR3 is made up of 14 amino acids. The germline V and J ends were trimmed by 0 bases and 5 bases, with 10 bases remaining between them. CDR3 in amino acids: CASSLGLAEYGYTF. As DNA, the CDR3 is TGTGCCAGCAGCTTAGGCCTGGCAGAATATGGCTACACCTTC.

The chain combines TRBV7-8 with TRBJ1-5, with D tentatively TRBD1 (6 bases). The germline V gene has CDR1 SGHVS and CDR2 FQNEAQ. The V end lost 5 bases, the J end lost 5 bases, and 10 bases lay between the germline ends. The CDR3 is 13 amino acids. This chain's CDR3 is CASSRTVDQPQHF. The DNA for the CDR3 is TGTGCCAGCAGCCGGACAGTGGATCAGCCCCAGCATTTT.

The V call is TRBV5-3, the J call TRBJ1-3, with a tentative D call TRBD1 (5 bases). TRBV5-3 is sorted into the ORF group, with uncertain function. Trimming took 1 base from V and 0 from J, leaving 11 bases between them. This CDR3 is 16 amino acids long. This CDR3 reads CARSLSWGYSGNTIYF. CDR3 bases: TGTGCCAGAAGCTTGAGCTGGGGGTACTCTGGAAACACCATATATTTT.

The chain employs TRBV29-1 and TRBJ1-3, with D uncertain. This CDR3 is built from 11 residues. Germline CDR1 reads SQVTM; CDR2 reads ANQGSEA. The V gene lost 7 bases and the J gene lost 0 bases, with 4 bases spanning the gap. The CDR3 DNA sequence: TGCAGCGCTGACTCTGGAAACACCATATATTTT. Translating it yields CSADSGNTIYF.

This sequence joins TRBV15 and TRBJ1-3, with D tentatively TRBD1 (5 bases). Deletions cut 1 base from V and 8 bases from J, with 18 bases between. The CDR3 is 16 amino acids. Germline loops: CDR1 LNHNV, CDR2 YYDKDF (reference sequence). The CDR3 nucleotides read TGTGCCACCAGCAGAGCCTCCCCGGGACGCGGGCACACCATATATTTT. Its translation: CATSRASPGRGHTIYF.

V is TRBV7-9 and J is TRBJ1-2; D is possibly TRBD1 (5 bases). The CDR3 runs 18 residues. V lost 0 bases and J lost 3, with 20 bases in between. Germline values: CDR1 SEHNR, CDR2 FQNEAQ (reference sequence). CDR3 nucleotide sequence: TGTGCCAGCAGCTTAGCTACTCGGTTGCGCTCGGGGGACTATGGCTACACCTTC. Translation gives CASSLATRLRSGDYGYTF.

The chain links TRBV28 to TRBJ2-7; possibly TRBD1 for D (6 bases). The V end was cut by 3 bases, the J end by 3 bases, with 24 bases between. Germline lookup yields CDR1 MDHEN and CDR2 SYDVKM. This CDR3 comprises 18 residues. The CDR3 nucleotides are TGTGCCAGCAGTTTCTATAGAACTTTCACAGGGAATTTCTACGAGCAGTACTTC. This encodes CASSFYRTFTGNFYEQYF.

This clone was observed a few times. The J gene is TRBJ2-2, the V gene TRBV7-3, with D possibly matching TRBD1 (6 bases). Between the trimmed V and J ends, which lost 5 bases and 3 bases, there was a span of 10 bases. Germline V CDR1 and CDR2: SGHTA, FQGTGA. The CDR3 has 14 residues. CDR3 in amino acids: CASSAGQYTGELFF. The CDR3, as DNA: TGTGCCAGCAGCGCAGGACAGTACACCGGGGAGCTGTTTTTT.

This chain links TRBV28 with TRBJ2-7; TRBD1 matches at 7 bases. Trimming at V came to 6 bases and at J to 2 bases, leaving 10 bases not matched to a gene. This CDR3 region has 15 residues. Germline lookup yields CDR1 MDHEN and CDR2 SYDVKM. The CDR3: CASRPSGTATYEQYF. For the CDR3, the DNA is TGTGCCAGCAGGCCCTCCGGGACAGCGACCTACGAGCAGTACTTC.

The rearrangement joins TRBV12-3 or TRBV12-4 to TRBJ1-2; the D gene is possibly TRBD1 (5 bases). The CDR3 loop spans 13 amino acids. V lost 2 bases and J 3 bases, leaving 7 bases between the germline ends. CDR3 nucleotides: TGTGCCAGCAGTTTACGGGGGGACTATGGCTACACCTTC. This sequence encodes CASSLRGDYGYTF.

J is TRBJ2-5 and V is TRBV28; D call uncertain. Germline V gene sequence: CDR1 MDHEN, CDR2 SYDVKM. V lost 5 bases and J 5 bases, leaving 6 bases between the germline ends. This CDR3 has 11 amino acids. The DNA for the CDR3 is TGTGCCAGCAGTGCCCCGGAGACCCAGTACTTC. Translating it yields CASSAPETQYF. Together with reference TRBV28 and TRBJ2-5, the CDR3 gives the full variable domain: DVKVTQSSRYLVKRTGEKVFLECVQDMDHENMFWYRQDPGLGLRLIYFSYDVKMKEKGDIPEGYSVSREKKERFSLILESASTNQTSMYLCASSAPETQYFGPGTRLLVL.

This clone appeared once. This chain uses TRBV18 with TRBJ2-7; possibly TRBD1 for D (6 bases). Germline V gives CDR1 KGHSH, CDR2 LQKENI. The length of the CDR3 is 14 residues. V shed 2 bases and J shed 3 bases, with 11 bases lying between them. CDR3 sequence reads: CASSPDTGNYEQYF. The CDR3 coding sequence is TGTGCCAGCTCACCAGACACAGGGAACTACGAGCAGTACTTC.

The chain links TRBV19 to TRBJ2-4; the D gene is possibly TRBD2 (5 bases). Germline V lookup: CDR1 LNHDA, CDR2 SQIVND (reference sequence). The CDR3 contains 17 residues. V lost 5 bases to trimming and J lost 3 bases, with 20 bases between them. The CDR3 DNA is TGTGCCAGTAGTGGGCCCACAGAGAGGAGCGGCAAAAACATTCAGTACTTC. This sequence encodes CASSGPTERSGKNIQYF. The variable domain in full, with the rest retrieved from reference TRBV19 and TRBJ2-4, is DGGITQSPKYLFRKEGQNVTLSCEQNLNHDAMYWYRQDPGQGLRLIYYSQIVNDFQKGDIAEGYSVSREKKESFPLTVTSAQKNPTAFYLCASSGPTERSGKNIQYFGAGTRLSVL.

This clone was seen only once. The chain is built from TRBV4-1 and TRBJ1-4; D not resolved. The length of the CDR3 is 13 residues. Trimming removed 6 bases at V and 6 bases at J, with 11 bases between. The germline CDR1 and CDR2 sequences are MGHRA and YSYEKL. CDR3 bases: TGCGCCAGCAGTCCCAGGCAGGATGAAAAACTGTTTTTT. This gives the protein CASSPRQDEKLFF.

V is TRBV19 and J is TRBJ1-1, with TRBD1 matching over 7 bases. Looked up from germline, CDR1 is LNHDA and CDR2 is SQIVND (reference sequence). The CDR3 runs 14 residues. With V trimmed by 6 bases and J by 5 bases, 9 bases remained unmatched. DNA for the CDR3: TGTGCCAGTAGCATAACAGGGGTGGAAACTGAAGCTTTCTTT. This gives the protein CASSITGVETEAFF.

This chain joins TRBV7-9 and TRBJ2-7, with D possibly being TRBD1 or TRBD2 (7 bases each). This CDR3 has 14 amino acids. Trimming pared 2 bases from V and 7 bases from J, leaving 15 bases between. CDR1 SEHNR and CDR2 FQNEAQ come from the germline V gene (reference sequence). The DNA of the CDR3 is TGTGCCAGCAGCTTAAGCGGGACAGTCGGGGAGCAGTACTTC. Translated: CASSLSGTVGEQYF.

This chain's CDR3 is CATSKDRGRVQYF. As DNA, the CDR3 is TGTGCCACCAGCAAAGACAGGGGGCGGGTGCAGTACTTC. The chain recombines TRBV15 with TRBJ2-7, with TRBD1 identical over 10 bases. With V trimmed by 4 bases and J by 9 bases, 6 bases remained unmatched. CDR3 length equals 13 residues. Germline V gives CDR1 LNHNV, CDR2 YYDKDF (reference sequence).

CDR3 loop: CASSYGQGGYSPLHF. The CDR3 DNA reads as TGTGCCAGCAGCTACGGACAGGGCGGATATTCACCCCTCCACTTT. The chain carries TRBV7-2 and TRBJ1-6; 8 bases agree with TRBD1. This CDR3 is built from 15 residues. Germline lookup yields CDR1 SGHTA and CDR2 FQGNSA. J gave up 8 bases and V 4 bases, and 7 bases lay outside the gene matches. The entire variable domain, with the rest obtained from reference TRBV7-2 and TRBJ1-6, is as follows: GAGVSQSPSNKVTEKGKDVELRCDPISGHTALYWYRQSLGQGLEFLIYFQGNSAPDKSGLPSDRFSAERTGGSVSTLTIQRTQQEDSAVYLCASSYGQGGYSPLHFGNGTRLTVT.

The J gene is TRBJ2-5, the V gene TRBV24-1, with D perhaps TRBD1 (6 bases). Germline V gene sequence: CDR1 KGHDR, CDR2 SFDVKD. The CDR3 is 13 amino acids. Between the trimmed V and J ends, which lost 7 bases and 5 bases, there was a span of 13 bases. CDR3 nucleotide sequence: TGTGCCACCAGCTCTGGGGGCTGGGAGACCCAGTACTTC. It specifies CATSSGGWETQYF.

J is TRBJ2-2 and V is TRBV12-3 or TRBV12-4, with D perhaps TRBD2 (6 bases). V was clipped by 6 bases and J by 3 bases, with 8 bases between them. This CDR3 region has 13 residues. The CDR3 DNA sequence: TGTGCCAGCAGGGAGCGGGACACCGGGGAGCTGTTTTTT. Amino acids: CASRERDTGELFF.

V and J are TRBV27 and TRBJ1-1, with D possibly matching TRBD1 (5 bases). CDR1 is MNHEY, CDR2 SMNVEV, per germline (reference sequence). The CDR3 loop spans 17 amino acids. V lost 6 bases, J lost 2 bases, and 22 bases lay in between. The CDR3 region is CASRFQARWGVNTEAFF. CDR3 nucleotides: TGTGCCAGCAGATTTCAGGCCAGGTGGGGGGTTAACACTGAAGCTTTCTTT.

The V and J genes are TRBV10-3 and TRBJ2-3, with 16 bases that match TRBD2. Germline trimming cut 9 bases from V and 5 bases from J; bases unmatched to any gene: 11. From germline, CDR1 is ENHRY and CDR2 SYGVKD. CDR3 length equals 17 residues. The CDR3 DNA sequence: TGTGCCATGGCGACAGGGACTAGCGGGAGGGTTGGAGATACGCAGTATTTT. Protein product: CAMATGTSGRVGDTQYF.